This TCR beta chain was identified during a study of control samples from healthy donors and cancer patients. V shed 4 bases and J 10 bases; nucleotides not matched to a gene: 8. The germline V gene encodes CDR1 SGDLS and CDR2 YYNGEE. The CDR3 spans 14 residues. This clone has only a few counts. The table came from immunoSEQ multiplex PCR; TCRdb's copy has only in-frame clones and leaves some out. In the table there are over 100,000 clones, roughly 92% of which are singletons. The origin of this receptor is a man between 18 and 35 years old in good health. The V gene is TRBV9, the J gene TRBJ1-6; 7 bases align to TRBD1. Sequencing was done on a sample of blood. CDR3 DNA: TGTGCCAGCAGCTTCAGACAGGGCGACTCACCCCTCCACTTT. It codes for CASSFRQGDSPLHF.